This T cell receptor beta chain is drawn from a study of vaccination effects on CD4 cells after COVID-19. Study-level information: Wells containing 1.5 million to 2.5 million PBMC each were cultured with 9 to 10 IU/ml IL-2 and 8 to 10 ug/ml peptides. Findings of the study overall: Whether induced by infection or by vaccine, clones showed marked clonal contraction late after vaccination.

Measured with immunoSEQ multiplex PCR; TCRdb has only the in-frame clones, and not every one. The sample has about 38,000 clones; more than 75% are singletons. Comment on this clone: The target antigen is unknown.

CD4+ T cells were isolated after less than 12 days of culture. Each culture had half its medium swapped for IL-2 medium on days 3 and 7. The sequencing used CD4+ T cells from PBMCs cultured without peptide, collected before COVID-19 vaccination. The receptor comes from a human donor who received a COVID-19 vaccine.

The CDR3: CASSLLPNTGELFF. The CDR3 DNA is TGCGCCAGCAGCCTACTCCCGAACACCGGGGAGCTGTTTTTT. V is TRBV4-1 and J is TRBJ2-2; D remains ambiguous. CDR1 and CDR2 from the germline V gene are MGHRA and YSYEKL. This CDR3 is 14 amino acids long. Trimming removed 4 bases from V and 0 bases from J, with 6 bases in between.